A selection of T cell receptor beta chains follows, all from one sample in a study of CD8+ T cells in alopecia areata. Clones were read by immunoSEQ multiplex PCR, and TCRdb kept only the in-frame ones, dropping some. The data hold 200,000 or so clones, with 45% to 70% observed a single time. The sample comprised CD8+ T cells sorted from blood. These receptors originate from a human donor in good health. The CDR3 runs from the conserved cysteine through the conserved F or W. Each record gives: CDR3 length, clone size, J gene, D gene, V gene, CDR3 protein, CDR3 DNA. The D gene is left open where the match is weak. A clone size is listed for some rows: how often the clone was seen (once, few, many), or a class if it is expanded.

CDR3 length: 16; clone size: NA; J gene: TRBJ1-1; D gene: NA; V gene: TRBV15; CDR3 protein: CATSRGAGPMNTEAFF; CDR3 DNA: TGTGCCACCAGCAGAGGGGCAGGTCCGATGAACACTGAAGCTTTCTTT
CDR3 length: 18; clone size: NA; J gene: TRBJ2-2; D gene: TRBD2; V gene: TRBV5-1; CDR3 protein: CASSPGTSGLPLTGELFF; CDR3 DNA: TGCGCCAGCAGCCCCGGGACTAGCGGGTTACCGCTCACCGGGGAGCTGTTTTTT
CDR3 length: 15; clone size: NA; J gene: TRBJ2-1; D gene: NA; V gene: TRBV19; CDR3 protein: CASSIGGNSYNEQFF; CDR3 DNA: TGTGCCAGTAGTATTGGAGGTAACTCCTACAATGAGCAGTTCTTC
CDR3 length: 15; clone size: few; J gene: TRBJ1-1; D gene: NA; V gene: TRBV7-6; CDR3 protein: CASSLARGANTEAFF; CDR3 DNA: TGTGCCAGCAGCTTAGCCCGCGGGGCGAACACTGAAGCTTTCTTT
CDR3 length: 13; clone size: few; J gene: TRBJ2-7; D gene: TRBD1; V gene: TRBV13; CDR3 protein: CASSSTGVYEQYF; CDR3 DNA: TGTGCCAGCAGCTCTACAGGGGTCTACGAGCAGTACTTC
CDR3 length: 18; clone size: NA; J gene: TRBJ2-5; D gene: TRBD2; V gene: TRBV4-2; CDR3 protein: CASSQSLGASGGEETQYF; CDR3 DNA: TGTGCCAGCAGCCAATCTCTTGGGGCTAGCGGGGGGGAAGAGACCCAGTACTTC
CDR3 length: 18; clone size: NA; J gene: TRBJ2-1; D gene: NA; V gene: TRBV2; CDR3 protein: CAISRGGRAKPSYNEQFF; CDR3 DNA: TGTGCCATCAGCAGGGGCGGACGCGCCAAACCTTCCTACAATGAGCAGTTCTTC
CDR3 length: 14; clone size: NA; J gene: TRBJ2-7; D gene: NA; V gene: TRBV13; CDR3 protein: CASSSTRLNYEQYF; CDR3 DNA: TGTGCCAGCAGCTCCACCCGGCTTAACTACGAGCAGTACTTC
CDR3 length: 13; clone size: few; J gene: TRBJ2-2; D gene: NA; V gene: TRBV2; CDR3 protein: CASSQVVSGELFF; CDR3 DNA: TGTGCCAGCAGTCAAGTGGTGTCCGGGGAGCTGTTTTTT
CDR3 length: 13; clone size: NA; J gene: TRBJ2-7; D gene: TRBD1; V gene: TRBV29-1; CDR3 protein: CSVERQGSYEQYF; CDR3 DNA: TGCAGCGTCGAGCGACAGGGCTCCTACGAGCAGTACTTC
CDR3 length: 15; clone size: NA; J gene: TRBJ1-5; D gene: NA; V gene: TRBV10-3; CDR3 protein: CAISESGAGNQPQHF; CDR3 DNA: TGTGCCATCAGTGAGTCGGGGGCCGGCAATCAGCCCCAGCATTTT
CDR3 length: 11; clone size: NA; J gene: TRBJ1-2; D gene: NA; V gene: TRBV4-1; CDR3 protein: CASSHGRDYNF; CDR3 DNA: TGCGCCAGCAGCCATGGCCGGGACTACAACTTC
CDR3 length: 14; clone size: NA; J gene: TRBJ2-1; D gene: NA; V gene: TRBV2; CDR3 protein: CASVDPTYGNEQFF; CDR3 DNA: TGTGCCAGCGTAGACCCCACATACGGCAATGAGCAGTTCTTC
CDR3 length: 12; clone size: NA; J gene: TRBJ1-5; D gene: NA; V gene: TRBV5-6; CDR3 protein: CASSLRNQPQHF; CDR3 DNA: TGTGCCAGCAGCTTGCGAAATCAGCCCCAGCATTTT
CDR3 length: 16; clone size: few; J gene: TRBJ2-7; D gene: NA; V gene: TRBV4-2; CDR3 protein: CASSRRGLSSSYEQYF; CDR3 DNA: TGTGCCAGCAGCCGCCGGGGGTTGTCGAGCTCCTACGAGCAGTACTTC
CDR3 length: 14; clone size: once; J gene: TRBJ2-3; D gene: NA; V gene: TRBV5-6; CDR3 protein: CASSLRTSTDTQYF; CDR3 DNA: TGTGCCAGCAGCTTAAGGACTAGCACAGATACGCAGTATTTT
CDR3 length: 17; clone size: NA; J gene: TRBJ2-1; D gene: NA; V gene: TRBV9; CDR3 protein: CASSVDGGGNPGNEQFF; CDR3 DNA: TGTGCCAGCAGCGTTGATGGAGGGGGCAACCCAGGGAATGAGCAGTTCTTC
CDR3 length: 10; clone size: NA; J gene: TRBJ1-1; D gene: NA; V gene: TRBV20-1; CDR3 protein: CSASPIEAFF; CDR3 DNA: TGCAGTGCTAGTCCTATTGAAGCTTTCTTT
CDR3 length: 13; clone size: NA; J gene: TRBJ1-2; D gene: NA; V gene: TRBV27; CDR3 protein: CASSSTGNGGYTF; CDR3 DNA: TGTGCCAGCAGCAGCACAGGGAATGGTGGCTACACCTTC
CDR3 length: 13; clone size: NA; J gene: TRBJ1-2; D gene: NA; V gene: TRBV27; CDR3 protein: CASSPPGGRGYTF; CDR3 DNA: TGTGCCAGCAGTCCACCCGGGGGGCGTGGCTACACCTTC
CDR3 length: 15; clone size: NA; J gene: TRBJ2-1; D gene: NA; V gene: TRBV5-1; CDR3 protein: CASSSKTGSYNEQFF; CDR3 DNA: TGCGCCAGCAGCTCAAAGACCGGCTCCTACAATGAGCAGTTCTTC
CDR3 length: 15; clone size: few; J gene: TRBJ2-1; D gene: TRBD2; V gene: TRBV29-1; CDR3 protein: CSASGGGAPYNEQFF; CDR3 DNA: TGCAGCGCCTCCGGCGGGGGGGCTCCCTACAATGAGCAGTTCTTC
CDR3 length: 14; clone size: NA; J gene: TRBJ1-1; D gene: NA; V gene: TRBV5-1; CDR3 protein: CASSPGGRAAEAFF; CDR3 DNA: TGCGCCAGCAGCCCTGGAGGAAGGGCGGCTGAAGCTTTCTTT
CDR3 length: 12; clone size: NA; J gene: TRBJ1-2; D gene: NA; V gene: TRBV14; CDR3 protein: CARSGYPYGYTF; CDR3 DNA: TGTGCCCGGTCGGGCTATCCCTATGGCTACACCTTC